These 13 T cell receptor beta chains were all obtained from the same sample, sequenced in a study of response to subunit inactivated influenza vaccine. From the RT-PCR reads, TCRdb called clonotypes with MiXCR, one entry per CDR3 protein. Among approximately 680,000 distinct CDR3 sequences listed, about a sixth were seen once. The sample was PBMCs from blood, taken 11 to 12 days after vaccination. These TCRs come from a man in his forties or fifties who received an inactivated influenza vaccine.

The rearrangement joins TRBV30 to TRBJ2-3, with TRBD1 as a possible D gene (5 bases). Trimming left V 5 bases short and J 4 bases short, with 19 bases between. CDR3 size: 15 residues. CDR1 is GTSNPN, CDR2 SVGIG, per germline (reference sequence). CDR3 amino acids: CAWAAGAGLADTQYF. CDR3 coding DNA: TGTGCCTGGGCCGCTGGGGCAGGGTTGGCAGATACGCAGTATTTT. Looking up the rest from reference TRBV30 and TRBJ2-3 gives the full variable domain: SQTIHQWPATLVQPVGSPLSLECTVEGTSNPNLYWYRQAAGRGLQLLFYSVGIGQISSEVPQNLSASRPQDRQFILSSKKLLLSDSGFYLCAWAAGAGLADTQYFGPGTRLTVL.

This clonotype was seen a handful of times. The genes are TRBV7-2 and TRBJ2-7; D is possibly TRBD1 (6 bases). V lost 5 bases, J lost 0 bases, and 11 bases lay in between. The germline V gene has CDR1 SGHTA and CDR2 FQGNSA. This CDR3 has 14 amino acids. The CDR3 spells CASSADSYSYEQYF. CDR3 bases: TGTGCCAGCAGCGCGGACAGTTACTCCTACGAGCAGTACTTC.

The CDR3, as DNA: TGTGCCAGCAGCTTAGGATTTGGCGGGAGTGGCACAGATACGCAGTATTTT. Amino acids: CASSLGFGGSGTDTQYF. The V and J genes are TRBV7-9 and TRBJ2-3, with 7 bases matching TRBD2. J gave up 1 base and V 1 base, and 8 bases lay outside the gene matches. This CDR3 region has 17 residues. Germline loops: CDR1 SEHNR, CDR2 FQNEAQ (reference sequence).

This clonotype was seen at least ten times. The chain is built from TRBV27 and TRBJ1-2; no clear D. The CDR3 has 13 amino acids. Germline assignment: CDR1 MNHEY and CDR2 SMNVEV (reference sequence). V lost 2 bases, J lost 4 bases, and 8 bases lay in between. The CDR3 DNA is TGTGCCAGCAGTTTAGGGCGGTCCTATGGCTACACCTTC. Amino acids: CASSLGRSYGYTF.

This clonotype was seen ten or more times. The chain couples TRBV4-1 to TRBJ2-7; 9 bases agree with TRBD1. Trimming took 1 base from V and 4 from J; bases not matched to a gene: 5. In germline, CDR1 is MGHRA, CDR2 YSYEKL. The CDR3 consists of 15 residues. The CDR3 sequence is CASSQVHRGQYEQYF. The CDR3 bases are TGCGCCAGCAGCCAAGTACACAGGGGGCAATACGAGCAGTACTTC.

This rearrangement joins TRBV7-2 to TRBJ2-1, with D possibly TRBD2 on 5 matching bases. CDR3 length equals 14 residues. Trimming cost V 0 bases and J 6 bases, with 9 bases left between them. CDR1 is SGHTA and CDR2 is FQGNSA in the germline V gene. The CDR3 region has the DNA TGTGCCAGCAGCTTAGCGCGGGCTTCCAATGAGCAGTTCTTC. Its translation is CASSLARASNEQFF.

This clonotype was observed a handful of times. The chain has TRBV28 and TRBJ2-2, with 7 bases that match TRBD2. The CDR3 covers 15 residues. Trimming at V came to 10 bases and at J to 3 bases, leaving 11 bases not matched to a gene. Germline assignment: CDR1 MDHEN and CDR2 SYDVKM. CDR3 residues: CATWPGGRDTGELFF. The CDR3 DNA is TGTGCCACGTGGCCAGGAGGGAGGGACACCGGGGAGCTGTTTTTT.

The chain is built from TRBV2 and TRBJ2-2, with 8 bases matching TRBD1. Germline V gene lookup returns CDR1 SNHLY and CDR2 FYNNEI. The CDR3 has 14 residues. Trimming removed 7 bases from V and 6 bases from J; junction bases left unmatched: 7. The CDR3 region has the DNA TGTGCCAGCATGGGGGACAGGTCGGCCGGGGAGCTGTTTTTT. This codes for CASMGDRSAGELFF.

The rearrangement joins TRBV7-2 to TRBJ2-5; D unclear. The CDR3 is 13 amino acids. V dropped 1 base and J dropped 5 bases, with 8 bases sitting between them. The germline V gene encodes CDR1 SGHTA and CDR2 FQGNSA. The CDR3 nucleotides are TGTGCCAGCAGCTTAGATTCTGGTGAGACCCAGTACTTC. This sequence encodes CASSLDSGETQYF.

The gene calls are TRBV11-1 and TRBJ2-1; 13 bases fit TRBD2. Per germline, CDR1 SGHAT and CDR2 FQDESV (reference sequence). The CDR3 extends over 18 amino acids. The V segment lost 4 bases and the J segment 4 bases; nucleotides outside the gene matches: 10. In nucleotides, the CDR3 is TGTGCCAGCAGCTCAATAAAGACTAGCGGGAGGAGATACAATGAGCAGTTCTTC. Protein product: CASSSIKTSGRRYNEQFF.

V gene TRBV6-2 or TRBV6-3 combines with J gene TRBJ1-5, with D possibly TRBD1 on 6 matching bases. The germline V gene encodes CDR1 MNHEY and CDR2 SVGEGT. CDR3 size: 16 residues. V gave up 6 bases and J gave up 3 bases, with 18 bases separating them. The CDR3 DNA reads as TGTGCCAGCAGCCTTGTTGGGGGCCCTTACAATCAGCCCCAGCATTTT. The encoded protein is CASSLVGGPYNQPQHF.

This clonotype came up a few times. V is TRBV6-5 and J is TRBJ2-1; 7 bases align to TRBD1. CDR1 and CDR2 (germline): MNHEY, SVGAGI. The CDR3 extends over 15 amino acids. Trimming took 4 bases from V and 2 from J; bases not matched to a gene: 5. CDR3 DNA: TGTGCCAGCAGTTCGGACAGGAGCACCTACAATGAGCAGTTCTTC. Translating it yields CASSSDRSTYNEQFF.

This chain uses TRBV6-2 or TRBV6-3 with TRBJ2-1; D may be TRBD2 (6 bases). The CDR3 consists of 17 residues. Germline V gene lookup returns CDR1 MNHEY and CDR2 SVGEGT. V lost 5 bases to trimming and J lost 0 bases, with 17 bases between them. The CDR3 DNA is TGTGCCAGCAGTATAACGGGGCGGGGAGGCTCCTACAATGAGCAGTTCTTC. It yields the protein CASSITGRGGSYNEQFF.